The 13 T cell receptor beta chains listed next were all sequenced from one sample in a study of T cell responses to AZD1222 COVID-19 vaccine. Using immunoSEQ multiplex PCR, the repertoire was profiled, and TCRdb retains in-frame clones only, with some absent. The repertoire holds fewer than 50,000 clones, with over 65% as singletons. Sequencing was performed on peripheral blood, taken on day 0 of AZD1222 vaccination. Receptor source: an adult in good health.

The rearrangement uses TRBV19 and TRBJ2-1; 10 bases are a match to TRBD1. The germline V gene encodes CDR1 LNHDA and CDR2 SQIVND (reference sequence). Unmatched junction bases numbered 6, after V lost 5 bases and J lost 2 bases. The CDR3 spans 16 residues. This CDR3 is CASSWTGTGAYNEQFF. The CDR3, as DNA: TGTGCCAGTAGTTGGACCGGGACAGGGGCCTACAATGAGCAGTTCTTC.

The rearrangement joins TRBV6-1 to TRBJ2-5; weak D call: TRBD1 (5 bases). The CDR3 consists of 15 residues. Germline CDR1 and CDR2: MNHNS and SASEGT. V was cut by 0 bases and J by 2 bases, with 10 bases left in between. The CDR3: CASSEAKTVQETQYF. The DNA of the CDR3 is TGTGCCAGCAGTGAAGCTAAGACAGTTCAAGAGACCCAGTACTTC.

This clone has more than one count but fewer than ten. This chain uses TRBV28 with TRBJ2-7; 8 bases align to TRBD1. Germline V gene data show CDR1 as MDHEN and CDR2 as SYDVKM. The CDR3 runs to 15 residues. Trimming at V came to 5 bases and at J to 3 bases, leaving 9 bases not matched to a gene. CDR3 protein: CASSPPGQAGYEQYF. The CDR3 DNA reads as TGTGCCAGCAGTCCCCCGGGACAGGCGGGCTACGAGCAGTACTTC.

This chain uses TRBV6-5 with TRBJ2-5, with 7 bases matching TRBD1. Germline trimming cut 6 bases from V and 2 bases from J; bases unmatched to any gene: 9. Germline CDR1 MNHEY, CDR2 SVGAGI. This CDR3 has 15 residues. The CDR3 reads CASRAPGQLQETQYF. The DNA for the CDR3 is TGTGCCAGCAGGGCTCCGGGACAGCTTCAAGAGACCCAGTACTTC.

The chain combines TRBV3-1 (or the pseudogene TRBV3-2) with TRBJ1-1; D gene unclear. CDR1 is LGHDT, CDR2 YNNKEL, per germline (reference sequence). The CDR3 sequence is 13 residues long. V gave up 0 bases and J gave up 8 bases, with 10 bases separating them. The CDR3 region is CASSQEGLSEAFF. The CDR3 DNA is TGTGCCAGCAGCCAAGAGGGATTGTCAGAAGCTTTCTTT.

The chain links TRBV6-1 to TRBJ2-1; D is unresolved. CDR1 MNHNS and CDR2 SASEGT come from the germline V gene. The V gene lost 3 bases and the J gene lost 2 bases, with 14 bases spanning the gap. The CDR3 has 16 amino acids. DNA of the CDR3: TGTGCCAGCAGTGAGCAGGATTGGGTCCCCTACAATGAGCAGTTCTTC. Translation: CASSEQDWVPYNEQFF.

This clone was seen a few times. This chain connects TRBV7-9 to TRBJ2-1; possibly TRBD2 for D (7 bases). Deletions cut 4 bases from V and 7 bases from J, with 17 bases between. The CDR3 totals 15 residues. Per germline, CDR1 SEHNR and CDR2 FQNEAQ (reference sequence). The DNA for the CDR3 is TGTGCCAGCAGCTCCATGGGGGGGGCCTCGAATGAGCAGTTCTTC. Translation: CASSSMGGASNEQFF.

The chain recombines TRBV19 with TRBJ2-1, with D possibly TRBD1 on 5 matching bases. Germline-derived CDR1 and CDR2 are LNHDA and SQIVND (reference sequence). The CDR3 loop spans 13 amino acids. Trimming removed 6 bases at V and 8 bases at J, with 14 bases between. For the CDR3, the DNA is TGTGCCAGTAGATCTAGGGGTAGGGATGAGCAGTTCTTC. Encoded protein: CASRSRGRDEQFF.

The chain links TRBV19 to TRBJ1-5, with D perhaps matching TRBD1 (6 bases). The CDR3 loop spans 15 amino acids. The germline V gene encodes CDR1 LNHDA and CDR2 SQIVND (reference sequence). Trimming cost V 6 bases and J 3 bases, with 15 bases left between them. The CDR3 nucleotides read TGTGCCAGTAGAGCTACAGGGAAGCTCAATCAGCCCCAGCATTTT. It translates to CASRATGKLNQPQHF.

CDR3 bases: TGTGCCACCTCCCGAGACAGGGGGATTGGAAACACCATATATTTT. Translated: CATSRDRGIGNTIYF. This chain uses TRBV15 with TRBJ1-3; 9 bases are shared with TRBD1. The V gene's germline CDR1 is LNHNV and CDR2 YYDKDF (reference sequence). CDR3 length: 15 amino acids. V dropped 8 bases and J dropped 3; count of bases not matched to a gene: 8.

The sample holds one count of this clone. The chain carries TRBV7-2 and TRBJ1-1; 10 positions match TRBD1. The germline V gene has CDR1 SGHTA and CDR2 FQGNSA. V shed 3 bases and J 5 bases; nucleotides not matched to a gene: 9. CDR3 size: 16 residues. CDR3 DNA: TGTGCCAGCAGCTTGGACCCCCGGGACAGGGGAACTGAAGCTTTCTTT. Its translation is CASSLDPRDRGTEAFF.

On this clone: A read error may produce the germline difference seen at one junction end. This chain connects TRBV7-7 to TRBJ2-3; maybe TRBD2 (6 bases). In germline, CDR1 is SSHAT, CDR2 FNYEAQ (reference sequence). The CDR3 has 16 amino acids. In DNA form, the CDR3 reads TGTGCTAGCAGCTTAGGGTTGGGGACTCCCGGCGATACGCAGTATTTT. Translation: CASSLGLGTPGDTQYF.

This CDR3 is CASSLVGGSIYGYTF. Written as DNA, the CDR3 is TGTGCCAGCAGCTTAGTAGGGGGCTCGATCTATGGCTACACCTTC. The chain uses TRBV11-2 and TRBJ1-2; 7 nucleotides match TRBD1. CDR1 is SGHAT, CDR2 FQNNGV, per germline. This CDR3 has 15 residues. After removal of 1 base from V and 4 bases from J, the junction contained 6 bases not matched to a gene.